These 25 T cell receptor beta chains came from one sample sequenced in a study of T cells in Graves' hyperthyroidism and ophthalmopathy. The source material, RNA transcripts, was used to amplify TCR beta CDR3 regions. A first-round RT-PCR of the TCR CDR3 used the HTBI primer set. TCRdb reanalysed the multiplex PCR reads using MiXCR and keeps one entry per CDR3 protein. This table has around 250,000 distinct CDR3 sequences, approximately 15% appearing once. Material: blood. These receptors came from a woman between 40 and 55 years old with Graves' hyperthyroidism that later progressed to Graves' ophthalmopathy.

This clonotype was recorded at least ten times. The CDR3 DNA sequence: TGTGCCAGCAGCTCCCCCCGGGGGACGGATGAGCAGTTCTTC. It translates to CASSSPRGTDEQFF. The gene calls are TRBV9 and TRBJ2-1, with D perhaps matching TRBD2 (6 bases). Germline V lookup: CDR1 SGDLS, CDR2 YYNGEE. V lost 4 bases, J lost 8 bases, and 16 bases lay in between. The CDR3 extends over 14 amino acids. Using reference TRBV9 and TRBJ2-1 for the parts outside the CDR3, the full variable domain is DSGVTQTPKHLITATGQRVTLRCSPRSGDLSVYWYQQSLDQGLQFLIQYYNGEERAKGNILERFSAQQFPDLHSELNLSSLELGDSALYFCASSSPRGTDEQFFGPGTRLTVL.

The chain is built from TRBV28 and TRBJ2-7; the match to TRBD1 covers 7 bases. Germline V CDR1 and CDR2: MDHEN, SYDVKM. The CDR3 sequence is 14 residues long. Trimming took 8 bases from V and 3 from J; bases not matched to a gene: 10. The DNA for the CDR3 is TGTGCCAGCGGAGACAGGGTTTGGGACTACGAGCAGTACTTC. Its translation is CASGDRVWDYEQYF. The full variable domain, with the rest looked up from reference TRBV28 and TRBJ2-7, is DVKVTQSSRYLVKRTGEKVFLECVQDMDHENMFWYRQDPGLGLRLIYFSYDVKMKEKGDIPEGYSVSREKKERFSLILESASTNQTSMYLCASGDRVWDYEQYFGPGTRLTVT.

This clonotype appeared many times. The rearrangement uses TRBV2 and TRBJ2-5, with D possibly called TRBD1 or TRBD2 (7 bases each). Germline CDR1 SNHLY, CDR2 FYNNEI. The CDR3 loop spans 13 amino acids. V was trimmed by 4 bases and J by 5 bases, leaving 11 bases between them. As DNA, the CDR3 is TGTGCCAGCAGTGTCCAGGGGGGGGAGACCCAGTACTTC. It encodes CASSVQGGETQYF.

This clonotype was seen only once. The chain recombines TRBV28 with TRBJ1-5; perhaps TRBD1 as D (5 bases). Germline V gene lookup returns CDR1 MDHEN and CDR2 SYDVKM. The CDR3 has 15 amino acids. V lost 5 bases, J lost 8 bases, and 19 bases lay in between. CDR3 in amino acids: CASSPYTGPNEPQHF. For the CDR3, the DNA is TGTGCCAGCAGTCCTTACACGGGGCCAAATGAGCCCCAGCATTTT.

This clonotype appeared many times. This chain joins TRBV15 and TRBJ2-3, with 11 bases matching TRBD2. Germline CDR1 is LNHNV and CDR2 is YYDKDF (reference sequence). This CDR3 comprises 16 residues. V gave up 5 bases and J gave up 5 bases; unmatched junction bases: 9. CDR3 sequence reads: CATSQGLAGGEDTQYF. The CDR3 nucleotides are TGTGCCACCAGCCAGGGGTTAGCGGGAGGGGAAGATACGCAGTATTTT.

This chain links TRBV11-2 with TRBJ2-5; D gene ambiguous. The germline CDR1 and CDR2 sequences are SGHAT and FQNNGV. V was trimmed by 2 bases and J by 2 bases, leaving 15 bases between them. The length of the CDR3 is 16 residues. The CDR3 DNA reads TGTGCCAGCAGCTTATTACGCCGGGCCTTACAAGAGACCCAGTACTTC. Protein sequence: CASSLLRRALQETQYF.

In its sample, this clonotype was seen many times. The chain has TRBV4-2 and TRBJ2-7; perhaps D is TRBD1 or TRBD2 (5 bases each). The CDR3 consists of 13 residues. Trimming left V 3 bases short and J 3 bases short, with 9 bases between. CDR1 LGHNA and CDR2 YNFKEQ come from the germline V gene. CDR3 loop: CASSQGPIYEQYF. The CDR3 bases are TGTGCCAGCAGCCAGGGACCGATCTACGAGCAGTACTTC.

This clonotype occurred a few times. Here the CDR3 DNA reads TGTGCCACCAGCCCCGGGACCCCTGTGTTCTGGGAGCAGTACTTC. This gives the protein CATSPGTPVFWEQYF. This sequence joins TRBV15 and TRBJ2-7; D is tentatively TRBD1 or TRBD2 (5 bases each). V lost 5 bases to trimming and J lost 7 bases, with 21 bases between them. The germline V gene has CDR1 LNHNV and CDR2 YYDKDF (reference sequence). The CDR3 runs to 15 residues.

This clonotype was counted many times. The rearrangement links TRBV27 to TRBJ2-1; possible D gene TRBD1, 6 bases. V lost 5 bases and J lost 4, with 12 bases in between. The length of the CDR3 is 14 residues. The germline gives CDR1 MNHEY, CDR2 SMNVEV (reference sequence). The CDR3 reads CASSTLDSYNEQFF. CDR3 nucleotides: TGTGCCAGCAGTACTCTGGACAGTTACAATGAGCAGTTCTTC.

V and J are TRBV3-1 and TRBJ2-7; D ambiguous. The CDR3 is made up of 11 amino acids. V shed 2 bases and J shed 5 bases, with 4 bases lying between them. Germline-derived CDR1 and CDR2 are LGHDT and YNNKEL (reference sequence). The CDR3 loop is CASSQPHEQYF. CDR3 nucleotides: TGTGCCAGCAGCCAACCCCACGAGCAGTACTTC.

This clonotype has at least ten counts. The CDR3 nucleotides are TGTGCCAGCAGCTTAGTAGCGGGGTTACAAGAGACCCAGTACTTC. As protein: CASSLVAGLQETQYF. This chain joins TRBV7-2 and TRBJ2-5; 8 bases are a match to TRBD2. This CDR3 comprises 15 residues. The V gene end was trimmed by 1 base and the J gene end by 2 bases; junction bases not matched to a gene: 3. CDR1 is SGHTA and CDR2 is FQGNSA in the germline V gene.

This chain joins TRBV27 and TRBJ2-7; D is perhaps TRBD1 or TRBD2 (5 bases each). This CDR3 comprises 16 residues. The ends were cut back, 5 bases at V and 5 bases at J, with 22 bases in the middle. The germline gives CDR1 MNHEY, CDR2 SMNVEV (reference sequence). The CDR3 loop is CASSRRTGTESHEQYF. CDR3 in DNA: TGTGCCAGCAGTAGACGGACCGGGACGGAAAGCCACGAGCAGTACTTC.

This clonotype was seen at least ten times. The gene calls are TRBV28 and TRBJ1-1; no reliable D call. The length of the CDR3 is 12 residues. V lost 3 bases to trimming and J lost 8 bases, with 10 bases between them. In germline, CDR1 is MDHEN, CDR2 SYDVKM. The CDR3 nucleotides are TGTGCCAGCAGTTTTGGGCGCGGGGAAGCTTTCTTT. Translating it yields CASSFGRGEAFF. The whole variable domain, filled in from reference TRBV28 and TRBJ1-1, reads DVKVTQSSRYLVKRTGEKVFLECVQDMDHENMFWYRQDPGLGLRLIYFSYDVKMKEKGDIPEGYSVSREKKERFSLILESASTNQTSMYLCASSFGRGEAFFGQGTRLTVV.

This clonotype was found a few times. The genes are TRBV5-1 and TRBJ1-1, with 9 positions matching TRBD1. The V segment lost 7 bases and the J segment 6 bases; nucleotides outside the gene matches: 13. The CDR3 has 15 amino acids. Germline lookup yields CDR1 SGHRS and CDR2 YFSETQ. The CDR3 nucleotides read TGCGCCAGCGGGCCCACACAGGGGGCGATAGCTGAAGCTTTCTTT. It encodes CASGPTQGAIAEAFF.

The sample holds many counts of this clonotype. For the CDR3, the DNA is TGTGCCAGCAGTCGGTGGGAGGGCACAGATACGCAGTATTTT. This translates into CASSRWEGTDTQYF. V gene TRBV12-3 or TRBV12-4 combines with J gene TRBJ2-3; TRBD2 is a possible D gene (6 bases). The CDR3 extends over 14 amino acids. Trimming took off 5 bases at V and 1 base at J, with 10 bases between the two ends.

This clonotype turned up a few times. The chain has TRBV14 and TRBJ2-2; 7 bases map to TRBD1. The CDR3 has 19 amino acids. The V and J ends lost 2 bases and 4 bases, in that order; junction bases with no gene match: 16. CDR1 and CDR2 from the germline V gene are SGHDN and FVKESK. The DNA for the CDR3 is TGTGCCAGCAGCCAAAGGCGGCCCGTGCCGGGACAGATCACCGGGGAGCTGTTTTTT. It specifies CASSQRRPVPGQITGELFF.

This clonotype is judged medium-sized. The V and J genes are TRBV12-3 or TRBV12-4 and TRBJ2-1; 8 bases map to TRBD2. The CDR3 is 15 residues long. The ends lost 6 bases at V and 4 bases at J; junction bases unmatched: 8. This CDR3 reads CASSLGLARYNEQFF. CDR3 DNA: TGTGCCAGCAGCCTCGGACTAGCCCGATACAATGAGCAGTTCTTC.

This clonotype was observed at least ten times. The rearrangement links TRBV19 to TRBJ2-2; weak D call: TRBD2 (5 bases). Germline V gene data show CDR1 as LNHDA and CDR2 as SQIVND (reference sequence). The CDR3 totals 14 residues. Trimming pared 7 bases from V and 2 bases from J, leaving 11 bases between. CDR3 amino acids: CASKRAANTGELFF. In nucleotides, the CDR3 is TGTGCCAGTAAGAGGGCAGCAAACACCGGGGAGCTGTTTTTT.

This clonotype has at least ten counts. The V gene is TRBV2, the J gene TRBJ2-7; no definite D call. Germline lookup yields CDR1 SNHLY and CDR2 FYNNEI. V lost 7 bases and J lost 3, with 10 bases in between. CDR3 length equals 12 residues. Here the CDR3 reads CASNDDNYEQYF. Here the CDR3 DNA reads TGTGCCAGCAATGATGACAACTACGAGCAGTACTTC.

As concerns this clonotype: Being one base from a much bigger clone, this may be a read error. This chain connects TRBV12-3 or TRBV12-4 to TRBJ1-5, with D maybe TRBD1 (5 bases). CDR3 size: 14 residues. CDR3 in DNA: TGTGTCAGCTGGGGGGGATCTAGCAATCAGCCCCAGCATTTT. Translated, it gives CVSWGGSSNQPQHF.

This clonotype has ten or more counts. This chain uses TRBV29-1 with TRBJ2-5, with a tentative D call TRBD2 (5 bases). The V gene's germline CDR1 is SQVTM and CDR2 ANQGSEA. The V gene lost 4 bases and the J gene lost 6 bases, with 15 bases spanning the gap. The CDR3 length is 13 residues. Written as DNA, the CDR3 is TGCAGCGTTGCCCTTATAGAGGGCAAGACCCAGTACTTC. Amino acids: CSVALIEGKTQYF.

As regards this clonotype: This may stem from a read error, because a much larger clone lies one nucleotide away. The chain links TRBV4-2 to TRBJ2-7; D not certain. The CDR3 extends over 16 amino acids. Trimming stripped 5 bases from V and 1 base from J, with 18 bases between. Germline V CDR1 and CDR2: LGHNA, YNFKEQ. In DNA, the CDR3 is TGTGCCAGCAGCGCAGGCCGCGACACGACTTCCTACGAGCAGTACTTC. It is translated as CASSAGRDTTSYEQYF.

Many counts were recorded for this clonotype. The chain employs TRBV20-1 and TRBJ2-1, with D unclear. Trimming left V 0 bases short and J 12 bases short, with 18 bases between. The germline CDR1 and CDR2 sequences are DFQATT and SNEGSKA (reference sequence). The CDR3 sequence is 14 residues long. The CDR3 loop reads CSARDVPGIDVQFF. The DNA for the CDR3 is TGCAGTGCTAGAGACGTCCCAGGCATTGATGTGCAGTTCTTC.

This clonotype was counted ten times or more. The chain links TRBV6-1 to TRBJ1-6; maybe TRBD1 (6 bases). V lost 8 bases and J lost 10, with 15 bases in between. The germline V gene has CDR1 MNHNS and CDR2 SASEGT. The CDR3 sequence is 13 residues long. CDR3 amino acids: CASLRRGQSPLHF. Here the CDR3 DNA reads TGTGCCAGCTTACGCAGGGGACAATCACCCCTCCACTTT.

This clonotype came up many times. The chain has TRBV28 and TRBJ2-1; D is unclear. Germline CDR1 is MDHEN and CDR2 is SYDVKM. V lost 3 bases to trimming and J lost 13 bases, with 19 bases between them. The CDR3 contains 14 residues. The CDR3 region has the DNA TGTGCCAGCAGTTTTTTGTTTAGACCGTCGGACCAGTTCTTC. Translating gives CASSFLFRPSDQFF.